This is a list of T cell receptor beta chains from one sample in a study of tumour-infiltrating T cells in Burkitt lymphoma. Data came from immunoSEQ multiplex PCR; TCRdb stores just in-frame clones and leaves some out. Here the sample spans 13,000 to 15,000 clones, roughly 87% being singletons. Sequencing input: tumor tissue. The source of these receptors is a human donor with diffuse large B-cell lymphoma. Each CDR3 is given with its conserved first and last residue. D genes are given only for firm matches. Size tells how often a clone was seen (once, few, many) or the class of an expanded clone, and some rows leave it out.

D	V	J	size	CDR3	DNA
.	TRBV19	TRBJ1-1	.	CASLGEPGGDTEAFF	TGTGCCAGCCTGGGAGAACCCGGCGGGGACACTGAAGCTTTCTTT
.	TRBV27	TRBJ2-3	.	CASSFAGLDTDTQYF	TGTGCCAGCAGTTTCGCGGGATTGGACACAGATACGCAGTATTTT
TRBD2	TRBV7-3	TRBJ2-5	.	CASSPGLAGSQETQYF	TGTGCCAGCAGCCCCGGACTAGCGGGGTCCCAAGAGACCCAGTACTTC
.	TRBV6-6	TRBJ2-5	.	CASSLQETQYF	TGTGCCAGCAGTCTCCAGGAGACCCAGTACTTC
.	TRBV5-1	TRBJ1-1	.	CASSPPEGGNTEAFF	TGCGCCAGCAGCCCACCTGAGGGGGGGAACACTGAAGCTTTCTTT
.	TRBV6-1	TRBJ1-3	.	CASSPSGGNTIYF	TGTGCCAGCAGCCCCTCGGGGGGAAACACCATATATTTT
.	TRBV13	TRBJ2-7	.	CASSLQGDYEQYF	TGTGCCAGCAGCTTACAGGGCGACTACGAGCAGTACTTC
TRBD1	TRBV27	TRBJ1-2	few	CASSADRRANYGYTF	TGTGCCAGCAGTGCGGACAGGCGAGCTAACTATGGCTACACCTTC
.	TRBV29-1	TRBJ2-2	.	CSVRGDANTGELFF	TGCAGCGTCCGAGGGGATGCGAACACCGGGGAGCTGTTTTTT
.	TRBV30	TRBJ1-6	.	CAWDPFAGDAPLHF	TGTGCCTGGGACCCTTTCGCAGGGGATGCACCCCTCCACTTT
.	TRBV2	TRBJ2-2	.	CASSGVVTGELFF	TGTGCCAGCAGTGGAGTGGTCACCGGGGAGCTGTTTTTT
TRBD2	TRBV29-1	TRBJ2-1	.	CSVAGLAGTSNNEQFF	TGCAGCGTTGCGGGACTAGCGGGAACCTCCAACAATGAGCAGTTCTTC
TRBD2	TRBV28	TRBJ2-2	.	CASSLPSGGPNTGELFF	TGTGCCAGCAGTTTACCCAGCGGGGGACCGAACACCGGGGAGCTGTTTTTT
.	TRBV7-2	TRBJ2-1	once	CASSLAGAFPNEQFF	TGTGCCAGCAGCTTAGCGGGGGCCTTTCCCAATGAGCAGTTCTTC